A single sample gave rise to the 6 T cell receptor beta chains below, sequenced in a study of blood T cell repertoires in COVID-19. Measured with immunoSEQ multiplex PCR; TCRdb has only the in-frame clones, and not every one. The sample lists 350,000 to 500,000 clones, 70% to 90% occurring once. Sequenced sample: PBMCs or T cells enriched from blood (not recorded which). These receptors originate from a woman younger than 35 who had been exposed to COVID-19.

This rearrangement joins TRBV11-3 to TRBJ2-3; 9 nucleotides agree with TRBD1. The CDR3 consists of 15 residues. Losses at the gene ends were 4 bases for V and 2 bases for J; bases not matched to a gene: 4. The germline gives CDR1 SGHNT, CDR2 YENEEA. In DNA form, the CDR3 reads TGTGCCAGCAGCTCGGGACAGGGATACACAGATACGCAGTATTTT. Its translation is CASSSGQGYTDTQYF.

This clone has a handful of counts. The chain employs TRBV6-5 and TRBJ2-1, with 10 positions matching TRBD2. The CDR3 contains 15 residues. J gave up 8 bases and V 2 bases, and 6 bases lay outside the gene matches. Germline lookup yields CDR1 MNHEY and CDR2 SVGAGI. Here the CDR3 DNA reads TGTGCCAGCAGTTACCGGCTAGCGGGAGACTATGAGCAGTTCTTC. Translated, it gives CASSYRLAGDYEQFF.

This CDR3 is CASSPGTGPLYEQYF. The CDR3 DNA follows: TGTGCCAGCAGTCCCGGGACAGGTCCGCTCTACGAGCAGTACTTC. The chain combines TRBV27 with TRBJ2-7, with TRBD1 identical over 8 bases. The CDR3 has 15 residues. Germline CDR1 is MNHEY and CDR2 is SMNVEV (reference sequence). Germline trimming cut 5 bases from V and 3 bases from J; bases unmatched to any gene: 9.

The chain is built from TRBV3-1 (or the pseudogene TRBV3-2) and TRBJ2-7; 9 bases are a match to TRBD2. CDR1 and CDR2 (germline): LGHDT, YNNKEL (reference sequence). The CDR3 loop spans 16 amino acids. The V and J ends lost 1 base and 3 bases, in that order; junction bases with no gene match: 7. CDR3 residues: CASSQALAGTRYEQYF. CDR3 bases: TGTGCCAGCAGCCAAGCCCTAGCGGGGACACGCTACGAGCAGTACTTC.

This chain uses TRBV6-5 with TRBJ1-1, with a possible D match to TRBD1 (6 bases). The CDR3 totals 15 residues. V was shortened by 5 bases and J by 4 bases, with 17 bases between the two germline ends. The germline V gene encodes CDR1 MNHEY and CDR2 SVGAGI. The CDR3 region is CASSRARGGGTEAFF. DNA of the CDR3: TGTGCCAGCAGTAGGGCCAGGGGAGGGGGCACTGAAGCTTTCTTT.

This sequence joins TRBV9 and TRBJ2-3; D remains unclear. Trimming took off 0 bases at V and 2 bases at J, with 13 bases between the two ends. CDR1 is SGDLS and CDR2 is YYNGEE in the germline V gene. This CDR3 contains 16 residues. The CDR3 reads CASSVEPSAPTDTQYF. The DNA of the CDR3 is TGTGCCAGCAGCGTAGAGCCGTCTGCACCCACAGATACGCAGTATTTT.